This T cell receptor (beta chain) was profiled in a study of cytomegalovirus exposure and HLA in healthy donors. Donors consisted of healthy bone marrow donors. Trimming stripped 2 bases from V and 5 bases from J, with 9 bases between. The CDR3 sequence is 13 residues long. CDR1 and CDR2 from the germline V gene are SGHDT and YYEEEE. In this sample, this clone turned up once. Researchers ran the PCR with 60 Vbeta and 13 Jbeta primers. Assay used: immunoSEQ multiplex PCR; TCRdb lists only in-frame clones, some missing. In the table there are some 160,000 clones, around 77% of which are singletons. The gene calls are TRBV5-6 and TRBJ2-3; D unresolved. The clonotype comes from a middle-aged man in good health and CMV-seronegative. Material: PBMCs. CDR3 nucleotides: TGTGCCAGCAGCTTTCAGGCGTTAGATACGCAGTATTTT. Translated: CASSFQALDTQYF.